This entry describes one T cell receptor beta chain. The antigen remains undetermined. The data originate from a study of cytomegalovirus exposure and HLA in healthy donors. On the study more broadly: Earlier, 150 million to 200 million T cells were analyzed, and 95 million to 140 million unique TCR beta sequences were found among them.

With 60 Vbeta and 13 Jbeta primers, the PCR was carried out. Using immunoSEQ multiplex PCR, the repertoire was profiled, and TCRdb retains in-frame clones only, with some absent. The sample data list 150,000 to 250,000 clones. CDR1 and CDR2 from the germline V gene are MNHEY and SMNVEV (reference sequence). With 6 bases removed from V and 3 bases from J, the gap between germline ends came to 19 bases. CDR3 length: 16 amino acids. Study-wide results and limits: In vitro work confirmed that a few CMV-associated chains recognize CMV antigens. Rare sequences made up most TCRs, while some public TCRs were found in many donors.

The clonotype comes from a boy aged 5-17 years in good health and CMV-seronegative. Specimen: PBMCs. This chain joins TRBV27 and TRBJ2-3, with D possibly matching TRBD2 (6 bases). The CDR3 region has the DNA TGTGCCAGCAGCGGGCTAGCGTCTCTAGGGACAGATACGCAGTATTTT. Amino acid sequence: CASSGLASLGTDTQYF.